The source of this T cell receptor beta chain is a study of blood T cells in healthy people across ages. General observations from the study: A strong correlation was found between TCR beta diversity and the percentage of naive T cells. Donors of long life had a larger count of naive CD4+ cells and greater diversity than aged donors.

This clonotype was seen more than once but under ten times. Its antigen is not known. Primed by a sample-barcoded 5' primer and a J-beta primer mix, a second PCR proceeded for about 7 to 11 cycles. Every single cDNA molecule received a tag from a template-switch adaptor with 12 random nucleotides. A single record per CDR3 protein comes from TCRdb applying MiXCR to the 5' RACE reads. The table records hundreds of thousands of distinct CDR3 sequences, roughly three fifths of them present only once. This TCR was recovered from a man aged 35 to 55 in good health. The material sequenced was blood.

The CDR3 region is CSVEPRITNYGYTF. The CDR3 DNA reads TGCAGCGTTGAACCCAGGATCACTAACTATGGCTACACCTTC. This sequence joins TRBV29-1 and TRBJ1-2; no definite D call. This CDR3 is built from 14 residues. V was trimmed by 2 bases and J by 0 bases, leaving 10 bases between them. Germline V lookup: CDR1 SQVTM, CDR2 ANQGSEA.